This T cell receptor (beta chain) was captured by sequencing in a study of blood T cell repertoires in COVID-19. Study background: The samples span acute and convalescent COVID-19 from the United States, Italy and Spain. Sample material is recorded as cDNA or gDNA derived from T cells, B-cell-depleted T cells, or PBMCs.

The length of the CDR3 is 16 residues. The germline V gene has CDR1 GTSNPN and CDR2 SVGIG (reference sequence). The ends were cut back, 2 bases at V and 4 bases at J, with 20 bases in the middle. Using immunoSEQ multiplex PCR, the repertoire was profiled, and TCRdb retains in-frame clones only, with some absent. The sample records about 180,000 clones, 75% to 90% being singletons. The age range of participants was 18 to 89 years, with residence in under 25 US areas. Cohort 3 donors counted as recovered after two negative PCRs, clearance, or resolved symptoms. This chain uses TRBV30 with TRBJ1-2, with D possibly matching TRBD1 (6 bases). The receptor's source is a man in his forties or fifties who had recovered from COVID-19. Sequenced material: PBMCs or T cells enriched from blood (not recorded which). The CDR3, as DNA: TGTGCCTGGAGTATTCGACAGGCCCAAGGGGGCTATGGCTACACCTTC. It encodes CAWSIRQAQGGYGYTF.